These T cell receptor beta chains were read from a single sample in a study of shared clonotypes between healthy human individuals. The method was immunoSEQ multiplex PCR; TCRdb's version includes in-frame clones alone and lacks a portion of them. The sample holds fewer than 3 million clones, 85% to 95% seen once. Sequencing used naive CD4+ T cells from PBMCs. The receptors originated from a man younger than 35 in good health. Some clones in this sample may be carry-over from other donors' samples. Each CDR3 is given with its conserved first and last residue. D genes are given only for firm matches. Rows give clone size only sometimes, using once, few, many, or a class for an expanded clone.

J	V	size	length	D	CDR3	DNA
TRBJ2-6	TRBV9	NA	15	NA	CASTGAISGANVLTF	TGTGCCAGCACCGGGGCGATCTCTGGGGCCAACGTCCTGACTTTC
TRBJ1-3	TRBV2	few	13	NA	CASRERAGNTIYF	TGTGCCAGCAGGGAGCGGGCTGGAAACACCATATATTTT
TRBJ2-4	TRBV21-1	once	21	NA	CASSTPWDRGRAKVAKNIQYF	TGTGCCAGCAGCACCCCCTGGGACAGGGGGCGAGCAAAGGTGGCCAAAAACATTCAGTACTTC
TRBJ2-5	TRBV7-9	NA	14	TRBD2	CASTLAGVQETQYF	TGTGCCAGCACCCTAGCGGGGGTACAAGAGACCCAGTACTTC
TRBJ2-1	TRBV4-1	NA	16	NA	CASSPLSGFSYNEQFF	TGCGCCAGCAGCCCCCTCTCGGGGTTCTCCTACAATGAGCAGTTCTTC
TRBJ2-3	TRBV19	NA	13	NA	CASSMHTTDTQYF	TGTGCCAGTAGTATGCACACCACAGATACGCAGTATTTT
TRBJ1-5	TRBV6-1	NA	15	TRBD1	CASRDRVWGNQPQHF	TGTGCCAGCAGGGACAGGGTTTGGGGCAATCAGCCCCAGCATTTT
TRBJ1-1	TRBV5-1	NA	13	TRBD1	CASIQGVGTEAFF	TGCGCCAGCATACAGGGGGTCGGGACTGAAGCTTTCTTT
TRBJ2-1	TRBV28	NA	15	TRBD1	CASLKDRGYLDEQFF	TGTGCCAGCCTAAAGGACAGGGGCTATTTGGATGAGCAGTTCTTC
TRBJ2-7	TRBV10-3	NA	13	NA	CAIASGDSYEQYF	TGTGCCATTGCGTCGGGAGACTCCTACGAGCAGTACTTC
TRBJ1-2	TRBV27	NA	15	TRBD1	CASSFTGGPGYGYTF	TGTGCCAGCAGCTTTACAGGGGGCCCGGGATATGGCTACACCTTC
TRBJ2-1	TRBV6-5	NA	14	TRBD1	CASSLPDREGVQFF	TGTGCCAGCAGTTTACCGGACAGGGAAGGAGTGCAGTTCTTC
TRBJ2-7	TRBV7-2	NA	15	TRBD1	CASSLTPGQNYEQYF	TGTGCCAGCAGCTTAACCCCGGGACAGAACTACGAGCAGTACTTC
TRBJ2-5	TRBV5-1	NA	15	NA	CASSLANPSAETQYF	TGCGCCAGCAGCTTGGCCAACCCCTCAGCGGAGACCCAGTACTTC